The source of this T cell receptor beta chain is a study of CD8+ T cells in alopecia areata. This clone was counted only a few times. Trimming cost V 4 bases and J 6 bases; bases outside gene matches: 5. CDR1 is ENHRY and CDR2 is SYGVKD in the germline V gene. This CDR3 contains 14 residues. Reverse transcribed after extraction, RNA yielded cDNA as the sequencing template. Repertoires were generated with immunoSEQ multiplex PCR, while TCRdb's copy carries only in-frame clones and drops some. In the table there are about 200,000 clones, 55% to 70% of which are singletons. As to treatment: oral pan-JAK inhibitor, 5-10 mg twice daily.

The clonotype was recovered from a human donor with alopecia areata. The sample was CD4+ T cells sorted from blood, taken at week 24, from a patient treated with tofacitinib. This chain joins TRBV10-3 and TRBJ2-1; 8 nucleotides line up with TRBD2. The CDR3 reads CAISALAGRNEQFF. CDR3 coding DNA: TGTGCCATCAGTGCTCTAGCGGGCCGCAATGAGCAGTTCTTC.